This TCR beta chain came from a study of cytomegalovirus exposure and HLA in healthy donors. Findings of the study overall: Reports credit the classifier with highly specific, highly sensitive diagnosis of cytomegalovirus status. A few of the chains that were CMV-associated were confirmed in vitro to be specific for CMV antigens. First-cohort TCR clusters were later found to tend to co-occur in the 120 or so validation repertoires.

With respect to this clone: Its antigen is still unknown.

This table comes from immunoSEQ multiplex PCR, and its TCRdb copy is limited to in-frame clones, with some not included. This table holds fewer than 400,000 clones, roughly 90% found once. This TCR was recovered from a man aged 30 to 39 in good health and CMV-seronegative. Input material: PBMCs.

CDR3 loop: CASSAQQGAWGYTF. CDR3 coding DNA: TGTGCCAGCAGCGCACAACAGGGGGCCTGGGGCTACACCTTC. V gene TRBV9 combines with J gene TRBJ1-2; 9 bases are a match to TRBD1. Germline values: CDR1 SGDLS, CDR2 YYNGEE. The CDR3 extends over 14 amino acids. With 3 bases clipped from V and 8 bases from J, the junction kept 8 bases outside the gene matches.